This T cell receptor (beta chain) was found in a study of blood T cell repertoires in COVID-19. Study details: The United States, Italy and Spain were the sources of the acute and convalescent COVID-19 samples.

Exposed enrollees had met someone with a PCR-confirmed or clinician-diagnosed COVID-19 case at some point within the 2 weeks before study entry. Germline V lookup: CDR1 MNHEY, CDR2 SMNVEV (reference sequence). CDR3 length: 16 residues. After removal of 4 bases from V and 1 base from J, the junction contained 6 bases not matched to a gene. Methods used by the authors: Amplifying reference gene primers gave estimates of nucleated cell counts. Only in-frame clones appear in the TCRdb table, and some are missing; sequencing was by immunoSEQ multiplex PCR. That table is the source of V, J and clone size, and D and trimming were worked out from the DNA. The repertoire consists of around 150,000 clones, with approximately 83% occurring once and the leading ten covering over 5%.

This chain joins TRBV27 and TRBJ2-7; the match to TRBD2 covers 11 bases. Sequencing used PBMCs or T cells enriched from blood (not recorded which). The TCR comes from a man between 65 and 79 years old who had been exposed to COVID-19. DNA for the CDR3: TGTGCCAGCAGTTCCTTAGCGGGAGGGCCTTCCTACGAGCAGTACTTC. As protein: CASSSLAGGPSYEQYF.